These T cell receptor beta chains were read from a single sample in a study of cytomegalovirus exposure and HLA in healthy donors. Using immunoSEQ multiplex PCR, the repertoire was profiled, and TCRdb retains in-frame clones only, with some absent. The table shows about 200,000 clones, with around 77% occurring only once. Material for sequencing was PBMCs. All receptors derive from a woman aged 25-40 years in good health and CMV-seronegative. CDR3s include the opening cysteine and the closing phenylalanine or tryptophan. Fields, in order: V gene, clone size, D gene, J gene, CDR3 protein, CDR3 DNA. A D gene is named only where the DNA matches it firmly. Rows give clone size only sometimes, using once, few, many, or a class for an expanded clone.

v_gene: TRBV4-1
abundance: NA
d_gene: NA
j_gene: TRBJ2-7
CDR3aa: CASSPGLLNSYEQYF
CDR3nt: TGCGCCAGCAGCCCGGGACTCCTGAACTCCTACGAGCAGTACTTC

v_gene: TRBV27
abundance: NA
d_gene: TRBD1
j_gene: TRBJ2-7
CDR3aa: CASSLQGASEQYF
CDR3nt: TGTGCCAGCAGTCTACAGGGGGCGTCCGAGCAGTACTTC

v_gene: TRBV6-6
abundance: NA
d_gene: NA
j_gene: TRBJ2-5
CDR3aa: CASSRGPAQYF
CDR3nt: TGTGCCAGCAGCCGGGGTCCCGCCCAGTACTTC

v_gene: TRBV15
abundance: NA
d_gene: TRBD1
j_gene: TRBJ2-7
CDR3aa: CATSREDRGGPYEQYF
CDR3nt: TGTGCCACCAGCAGAGAGGACAGGGGGGGCCCCTACGAGCAGTACTTC

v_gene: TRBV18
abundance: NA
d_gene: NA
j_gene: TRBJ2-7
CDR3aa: CASSPPGSITYEQYF
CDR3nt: TGTGCCAGCTCACCCCCGGGATCTATTACCTACGAGCAGTACTTC

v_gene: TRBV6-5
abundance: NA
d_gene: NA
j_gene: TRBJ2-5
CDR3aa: CASSSGETQYF
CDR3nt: TGTGCCAGCAGCTCCGGGGAGACCCAGTACTTC

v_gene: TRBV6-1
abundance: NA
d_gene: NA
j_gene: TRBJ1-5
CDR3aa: CASSLKGSHQPQHF
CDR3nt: TGTGCCAGCAGTTTAAAGGGGTCCCATCAGCCCCAGCATTTT

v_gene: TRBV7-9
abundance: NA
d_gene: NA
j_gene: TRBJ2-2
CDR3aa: CASSFGGDTGELFF
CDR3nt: TGTGCCAGCAGCTTTGGAGGGGACACCGGGGAGCTGTTTTTT

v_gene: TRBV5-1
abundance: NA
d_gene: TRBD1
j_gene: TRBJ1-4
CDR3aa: CASSDEQGANEKLFF
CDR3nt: TGCGCCAGCAGCGACGAACAGGGGGCGAATGAAAAACTGTTTTTT

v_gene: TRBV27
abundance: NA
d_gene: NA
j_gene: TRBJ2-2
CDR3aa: CASSSREYDTGELFF
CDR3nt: TGTGCCAGCAGTTCCCGAGAGTACGACACCGGGGAGCTGTTTTTT

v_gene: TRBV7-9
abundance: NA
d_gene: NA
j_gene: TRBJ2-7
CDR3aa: CASSLLSQGRYEQYF
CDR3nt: TGTGCCAGCAGCTTACTGTCGCAGGGTAGATACGAGCAGTACTTC

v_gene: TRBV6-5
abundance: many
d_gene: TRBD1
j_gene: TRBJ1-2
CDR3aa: CASSQQTGGYYGYTF
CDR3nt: TGTGCCAGCAGCCAACAGACAGGGGGATACTATGGCTACACCTTC

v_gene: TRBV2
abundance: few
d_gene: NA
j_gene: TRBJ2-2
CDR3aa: CASKRATYTGELFF
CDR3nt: TGTGCCAGCAAGCGGGCTACCTACACCGGGGAGCTGTTTTTT

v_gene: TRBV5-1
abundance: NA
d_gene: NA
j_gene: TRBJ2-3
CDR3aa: CASSLVPGTDTQYF
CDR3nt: TGCGCCAGCAGCTTGGTTCCGGGCACAGATACGCAGTATTTT

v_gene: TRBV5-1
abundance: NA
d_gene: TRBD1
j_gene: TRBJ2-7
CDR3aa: CASSLEGTGYDEQYF
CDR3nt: TGCGCCAGCAGCTTGGAGGGGACAGGGTACGACGAGCAGTACTTC

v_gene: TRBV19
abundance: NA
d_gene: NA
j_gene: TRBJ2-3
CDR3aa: CASSPGAAREDTQYF
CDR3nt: TGTGCCAGTAGTCCAGGGGCCGCTCGAGAAGATACGCAGTATTTT

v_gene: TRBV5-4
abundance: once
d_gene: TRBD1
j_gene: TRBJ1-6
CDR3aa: CASSLKDDRGSRPLHF
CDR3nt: TGTGCCAGCAGCTTGAAGGACGACAGGGGAAGTAGGCCCCTCCACTTT

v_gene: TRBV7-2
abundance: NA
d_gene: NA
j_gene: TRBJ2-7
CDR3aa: CASSLVAGKQYF
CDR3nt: TGTGCCAGCAGCTTAGTGGCAGGGAAGCAGTACTTC

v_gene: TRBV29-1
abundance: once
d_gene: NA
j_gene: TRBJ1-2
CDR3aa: CSGAETDYGYTF
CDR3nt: TGCAGCGGCGCCGAGACTGACTATGGCTACACCTTC

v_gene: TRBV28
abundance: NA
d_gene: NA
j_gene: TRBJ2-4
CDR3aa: CASTQGGGGKNIQYF
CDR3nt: TGTGCCAGCACCCAAGGGGGGGGAGGCAAAAACATTCAGTACTTC

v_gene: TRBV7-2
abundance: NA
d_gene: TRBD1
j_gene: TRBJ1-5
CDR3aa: CASSQEGQGYQPQHF
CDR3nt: TGTGCCAGCAGCCAGGAAGGACAGGGATATCAGCCCCAGCATTTT

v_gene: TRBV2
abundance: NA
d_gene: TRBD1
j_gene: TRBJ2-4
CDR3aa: CASSDLGQGENIQYF
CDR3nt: TGTGCCAGCAGTGATCTGGGACAGGGGGAAAACATTCAGTACTTC

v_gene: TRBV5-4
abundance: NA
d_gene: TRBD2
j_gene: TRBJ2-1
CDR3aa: CASSSGLADNEQFF
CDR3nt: TGTGCCAGCAGCTCAGGACTAGCGGACAATGAGCAGTTCTTC

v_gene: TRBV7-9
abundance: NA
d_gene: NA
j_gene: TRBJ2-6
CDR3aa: CASSLLCVLTF
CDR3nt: TGTGCCAGCAGCCTTCTCTGCGTCCTGACTTTC

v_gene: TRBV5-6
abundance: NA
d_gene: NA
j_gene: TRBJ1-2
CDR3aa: CASILGLNTGSGGYTF
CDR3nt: TGTGCCAGCATCCTAGGACTTAATACAGGGAGCGGTGGCTACACCTTC

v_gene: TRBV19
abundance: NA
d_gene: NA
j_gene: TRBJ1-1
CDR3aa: CASSPQGWGTEAFF
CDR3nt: TGTGCCAGTAGTCCACAGGGTTGGGGCACTGAAGCTTTCTTT

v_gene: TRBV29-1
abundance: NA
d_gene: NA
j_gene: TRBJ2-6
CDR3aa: CSVEDRGKSLRSGANVLTF
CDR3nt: TGCAGCGTTGAAGATCGGGGGAAAAGTCTGCGCTCTGGGGCCAACGTCCTGACTTTC

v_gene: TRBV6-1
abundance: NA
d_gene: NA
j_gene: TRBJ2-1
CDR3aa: CASSEAHALRLLRDNEQFF
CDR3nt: TGTGCCAGCAGTGAAGCGCACGCTCTTCGATTACTTCGGGACAATGAGCAGTTCTTC

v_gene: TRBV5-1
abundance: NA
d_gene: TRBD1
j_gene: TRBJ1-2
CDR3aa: CASSPDRGLYYGYTF
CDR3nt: TGCGCCAGCAGTCCCGACAGGGGGCTCTACTATGGCTACACCTTC

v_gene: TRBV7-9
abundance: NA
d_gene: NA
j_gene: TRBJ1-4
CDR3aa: CASSFWGGGNGEKLFF
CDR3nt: TGTGCCAGCAGTTTTTGGGGGGGTGGGAACGGTGAAAAACTGTTTTTT

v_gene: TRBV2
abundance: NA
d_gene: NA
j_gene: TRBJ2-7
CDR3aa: CASKEGSKKGSYEQYF
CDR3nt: TGTGCCAGCAAGGAGGGTAGTAAGAAGGGCTCCTACGAGCAGTACTTC

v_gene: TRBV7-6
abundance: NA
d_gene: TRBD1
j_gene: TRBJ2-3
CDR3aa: CASSLAPTRGLSDTQYF
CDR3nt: TGTGCCAGCAGCTTAGCGCCCACCAGGGGGTTATCAGATACGCAGTATTTT

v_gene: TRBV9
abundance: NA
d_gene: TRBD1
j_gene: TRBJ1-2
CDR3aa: CASSVGQGHGYTF
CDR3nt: TGTGCCAGCAGCGTAGGACAGGGGCATGGCTACACCTTC

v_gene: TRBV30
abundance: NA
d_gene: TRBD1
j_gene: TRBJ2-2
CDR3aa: CAWRTGWAGELFF
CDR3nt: TGTGCCTGGAGGACAGGGTGGGCCGGGGAGCTGTTTTTT

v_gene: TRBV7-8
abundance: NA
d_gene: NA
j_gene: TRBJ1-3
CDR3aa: CASSLLQRSPGNTIYF
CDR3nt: TGTGCCAGCAGCTTATTACAGAGATCGCCGGGAAACACCATATATTTT

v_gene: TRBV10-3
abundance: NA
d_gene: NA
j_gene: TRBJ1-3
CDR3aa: CAIILRTASGNTIYF
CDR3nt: TGTGCCATCATCTTACGGACAGCCTCTGGAAACACCATATATTTT

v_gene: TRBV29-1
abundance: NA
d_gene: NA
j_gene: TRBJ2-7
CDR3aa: CSVGSGYEQYF
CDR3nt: TGCAGCGTTGGATCCGGCTACGAGCAGTACTTC

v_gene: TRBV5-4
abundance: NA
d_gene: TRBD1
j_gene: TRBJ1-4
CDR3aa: CASSLKQGGEKLFF
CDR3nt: TGTGCCAGCAGCTTGAAACAGGGGGGGGAAAAACTGTTTTTT

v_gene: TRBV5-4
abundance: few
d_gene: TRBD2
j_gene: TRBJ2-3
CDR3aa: CASSPGGRGGRDTQYF
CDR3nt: TGTGCCAGCAGCCCCGGGGGGCGGGGGGGCCGTGATACGCAGTATTTT

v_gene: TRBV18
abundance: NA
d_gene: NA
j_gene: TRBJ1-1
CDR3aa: CASSRPNWNTEAFF
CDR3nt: TGTGCCAGCTCACGTCCCAATTGGAACACTGAAGCTTTCTTT

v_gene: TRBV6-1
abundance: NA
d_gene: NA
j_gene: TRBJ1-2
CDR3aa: CASSSGGYGYTF
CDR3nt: TGTGCCAGCAGTTCGGGGGGATATGGCTACACCTTC

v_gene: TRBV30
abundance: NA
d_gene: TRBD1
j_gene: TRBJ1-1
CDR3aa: CAWSQGVSEAFF
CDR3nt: TGTGCCTGGAGTCAGGGGGTTTCTGAAGCTTTCTTT

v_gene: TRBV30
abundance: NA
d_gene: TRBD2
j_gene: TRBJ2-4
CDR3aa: CAWRAGVSKNIQYF
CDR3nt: TGTGCCTGGAGGGCGGGAGTTTCCAAAAACATTCAGTACTTC

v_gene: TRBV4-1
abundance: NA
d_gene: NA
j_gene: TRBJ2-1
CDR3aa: CASSPATRVDNEQFF
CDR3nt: TGCGCCAGCAGCCCTGCCACACGGGTTGACAATGAGCAGTTCTTC

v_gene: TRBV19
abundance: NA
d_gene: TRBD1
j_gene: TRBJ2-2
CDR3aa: CASSRGSTGGDTGELFF
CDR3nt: TGTGCCAGTAGTAGAGGATCGACAGGGGGGGACACCGGGGAGCTGTTTTTT

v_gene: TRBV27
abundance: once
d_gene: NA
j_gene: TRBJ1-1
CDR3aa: CASSLVRWNTEAFF
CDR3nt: TGTGCCAGCAGTTTAGTGCGGTGGAACACTGAAGCTTTCTTT

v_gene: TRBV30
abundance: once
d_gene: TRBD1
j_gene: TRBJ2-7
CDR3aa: CAWSRGTGGYEQYF
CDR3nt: TGTGCCTGGAGTCGCGGGACAGGCGGCTACGAGCAGTACTTC

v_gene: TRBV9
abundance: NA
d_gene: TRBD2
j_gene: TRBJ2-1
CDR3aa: CASSVAAGGYNEQFF
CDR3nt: TGTGCCAGCAGCGTCGCAGCGGGGGGTTACAATGAGCAGTTCTTC

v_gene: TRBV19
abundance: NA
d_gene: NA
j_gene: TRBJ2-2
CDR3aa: CASSMAVNTGELFF
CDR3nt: TGTGCCAGTAGTATGGCAGTGAACACCGGGGAGCTGTTTTTT

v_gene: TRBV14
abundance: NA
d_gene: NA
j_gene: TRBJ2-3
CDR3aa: CASSQENYLTQYF
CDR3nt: TGTGCCAGCAGCCAAGAGAACTACCTCACGCAGTATTTT

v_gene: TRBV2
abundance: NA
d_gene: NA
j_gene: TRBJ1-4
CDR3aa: CASRVRGAGEKLFF
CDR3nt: TGTGCCAGCAGAGTACGGGGGGCAGGTGAAAAACTGTTTTTT

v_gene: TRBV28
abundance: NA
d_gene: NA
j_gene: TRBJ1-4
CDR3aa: CASSFLSGKEEKLFF
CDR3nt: TGTGCCAGCAGTTTTCTCTCAGGGAAGGAAGAAAAACTGTTTTTT

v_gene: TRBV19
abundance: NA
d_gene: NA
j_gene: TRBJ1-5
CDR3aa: CASSVRQQPQHF
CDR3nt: TGTGCCAGTAGTGTACGTCAGCAGCCCCAGCATTTT

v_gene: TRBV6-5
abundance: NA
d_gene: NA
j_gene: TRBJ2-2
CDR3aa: CASNSDTGELFF
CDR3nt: TGTGCCAGCAATTCAGACACCGGGGAGCTGTTTTTT

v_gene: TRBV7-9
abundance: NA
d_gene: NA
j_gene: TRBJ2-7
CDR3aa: CASSPRTSYEQYF
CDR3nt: TGTGCCAGCAGCCCGCGGACTTCCTACGAGCAGTACTTC